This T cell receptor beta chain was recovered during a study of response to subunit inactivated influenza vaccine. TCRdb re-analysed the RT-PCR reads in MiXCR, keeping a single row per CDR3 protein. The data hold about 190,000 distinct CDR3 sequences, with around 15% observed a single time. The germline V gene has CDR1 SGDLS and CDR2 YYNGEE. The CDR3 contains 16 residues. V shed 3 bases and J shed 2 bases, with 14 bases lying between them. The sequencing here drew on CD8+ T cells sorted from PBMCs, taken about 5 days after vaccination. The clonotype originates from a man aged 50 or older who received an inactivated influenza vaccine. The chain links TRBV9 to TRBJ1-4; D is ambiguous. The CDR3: CASSGPILSTNEKLFF. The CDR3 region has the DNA TGTGCCAGCAGCGGTCCGATTTTGTCGACTAATGAAAAACTGTTTTTT.